The source of this TCR beta chain is a study of CD8 T cells in Susac syndrome. Study in general: At blood draw, Susac syndrome patients were therapy-naive, on corticosteroids, or on intravenous immunoglobulin alone.

A quantity of 0.5 to 1 ug RNA underwent reverse transcription using random hexamers. The amplification used immunoSEQ multiplex PCR on TCR beta CDR3; it spanned 54 Vbeta and 13 Jbeta. TCRdb reprocessed the immunoSEQ multiplex PCR reads with MiXCR, giving one entry per CDR3 protein. The table lists 80,000 or so distinct CDR3 sequences, just over 90% of them singletons. CDR3 length equals 13 residues. Germline CDR1 reads LNHDA; CDR2 reads SQIVND (reference sequence). Trimming left V 9 bases short and J 3 bases short, with 14 bases between. Patients having Susac syndrome satisfied recently defined diagnostic criteria for definite or probable disease. The CD8+ and CD4+ T cells were negatively isolated, with the TEMRA cells enriched by FACS.

Sample: CD4+ T cells from PBMCs. This chain connects TRBV19 to TRBJ1-2, with no clear D. This TCR was recovered from a human donor with Susac syndrome. The CDR3 region has the DNA TGTGCCAGCGGGTCGGGCCCCCACTATGGCTACACCTTC. Translated, it gives CASGSGPHYGYTF.